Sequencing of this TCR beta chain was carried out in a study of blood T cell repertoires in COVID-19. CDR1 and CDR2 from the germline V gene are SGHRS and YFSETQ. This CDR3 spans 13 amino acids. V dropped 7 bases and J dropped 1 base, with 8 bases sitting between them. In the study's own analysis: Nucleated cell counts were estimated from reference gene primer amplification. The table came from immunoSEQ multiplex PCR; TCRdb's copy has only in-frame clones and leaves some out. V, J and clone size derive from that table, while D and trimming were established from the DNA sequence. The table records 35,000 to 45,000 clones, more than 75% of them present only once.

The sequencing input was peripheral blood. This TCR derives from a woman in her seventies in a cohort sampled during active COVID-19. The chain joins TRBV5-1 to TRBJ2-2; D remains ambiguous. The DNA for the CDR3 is TGCGCCAGCGCGACGGGGAACACCGGGGAGCTGTTTTTT. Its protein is CASATGNTGELFF.